These 30 T cell receptor beta chains originate from one sample sequenced in a study of vaccination and CD4 T cells after COVID-19. Once obtained from cultured CD4+ T cells, the DNA was sequenced using the Oncomine TCR Beta short-read assay. TCRdb re-called the PCR reads with MiXCR, one entry per CDR3 protein. The sample yields about 21,000 distinct CDR3 sequences, 40% seen once. No antigens are known for them. Indicated treatment: approximately nine-day PBMC culture with coronavirus spike peptide pools or control peptides (ViraFEST assay). This material consisted of CD4+ T cells from blood, cultured in vitro, taken after SARS-CoV-2 vaccination. The receptor source for this set is a human donor who had recovered from COVID-19.

This chain joins TRBV29-1 and TRBJ1-1; D call uncertain. The CDR3 extends over 11 amino acids. Trimming removed 2 bases at V and 1 base at J, with 2 bases between. Germline-derived CDR1 and CDR2 are SQVTM and ANQGSEA. Here the CDR3 reads CSVESNTEAFF. CDR3 in DNA: TGCAGCGTTGAATCGAACACTGAAGCTTTCTTT.

This clonotype has just a few counts. The CDR3 DNA follows: TGCAGTGCTAGAGATCGGACTAGCGGGACAGATACGCAGTATTTT. Encoded protein: CSARDRTSGTDTQYF. V usage is TRBV20-1 and J usage is TRBJ2-3; 11 bases align to TRBD2. Unmatched junction bases numbered 2, after V lost 0 bases and J lost 3 bases. Germline CDR1 and CDR2: DFQATT and SNEGSKA (reference sequence). The CDR3 has 15 residues.

This clonotype has just a few counts. The genes are TRBV6-1 and TRBJ2-2, with 10 bases identical to TRBD1. The germline gives CDR1 MNHNS, CDR2 SASEGT. The V and J ends lost 6 bases and 2 bases, in that order; junction bases with no gene match: 6. The CDR3 contains 16 residues. CDR3 loop: CASSAWTGGNTGELFF. CDR3 nucleotides: TGTGCCAGCAGCGCCTGGACAGGGGGAAACACCGGGGAGCTGTTTTTT.

This clonotype was counted only a few times. The chain is built from TRBV19 and TRBJ1-1, with D unclear. This CDR3 has 10 amino acids. Per the germline V gene, CDR1 is LNHDA and CDR2 is SQIVND (reference sequence). V was clipped by 6 bases and J by 3 bases, with 2 bases between them. The CDR3, as DNA: TGTGCCAGTAGGGACACTGAAGCTTTCTTT. Amino acid sequence: CASRDTEAFF.

The chain has TRBV20-1 and TRBJ1-5, with 7 bases fitting TRBD1. Germline-derived CDR1 and CDR2 are DFQATT and SNEGSKA (reference sequence). With V trimmed by 5 bases and J by 7 bases, 14 bases remained unmatched. This CDR3 is 15 amino acids long. The CDR3 DNA is TGCAGTGCTTCCCGGACAGGATCAGTAGACCAGCCCCAGCATTTT. It translates to CSASRTGSVDQPQHF.

The chain employs TRBV7-9 and TRBJ2-5; 9 bases fit TRBD1. V lost 6 bases to trimming and J lost 2 bases; unmatched junction nucleotides: 7. Germline V gene sequence: CDR1 SEHNR, CDR2 FQNEAQ (reference sequence). CDR3 length equals 15 residues. The CDR3 loop is CASRRGQGWQETQYF. As DNA, the CDR3 is TGTGCCAGCAGACGCGGACAGGGGTGGCAAGAGACCCAGTACTTC.

This clonotype appeared a single time. This sequence joins TRBV29-1 and TRBJ1-2, with no clear D. The CDR3 consists of 12 residues. V was shortened by 0 bases and J by 4 bases, with 6 bases between the two germline ends. The germline gives CDR1 SQVTM, CDR2 ANQGSEA. Written as DNA, the CDR3 is TGCAGCGTTGAAGATGACTCCTATGGCTACACCTTC. This gives the protein CSVEDDSYGYTF.

This clonotype was observed a few times. V gene TRBV7-6 combines with J gene TRBJ2-2; TRBD2 agrees at 9 bases. Trimming took 5 bases from V and 0 from J; bases not matched to a gene: 13. CDR3 size: 19 residues. From germline, CDR1 is SGHVS and CDR2 FNYEAQ. This CDR3 reads CASSPTGRASGTNTGELFF. CDR3 coding DNA: TGTGCCAGCAGCCCGACAGGTAGGGCTAGCGGGACGAACACCGGGGAGCTGTTTTTT.

The genes are TRBV27 and TRBJ2-7; weak D call: TRBD2 (6 bases). This CDR3 is 12 amino acids long. Germline V gene data show CDR1 as MNHEY and CDR2 as SMNVEV (reference sequence). Trimming removed 8 bases at V and 6 bases at J, with 14 bases between. The CDR3 DNA reads TGTGCCAGCGGGCGACTAGTTTTCGAGCAGTACTTC. Its protein product is CASGRLVFEQYF.

The V gene is TRBV6-5, the J gene TRBJ1-1; TRBD1 is a possible D gene (6 bases). V lost 0 bases to trimming and J lost 0 bases, with 20 bases between them. This CDR3 spans 19 amino acids. Germline assignment: CDR1 MNHEY and CDR2 SVGAGI. Here the CDR3 DNA reads TGTGCCAGCAGTTACTCTCATGGCAGGGGCTACGAATTGAACACTGAAGCTTTCTTT. Its translation is CASSYSHGRGYELNTEAFF.

This clonotype was seen only a few times. V usage is TRBV20-1 and J usage is TRBJ2-3, with 10 bases that match TRBD2. This CDR3 has 13 amino acids. J gave up 5 bases and V 6 bases, and 5 bases lay outside the gene matches. In germline, CDR1 is DFQATT, CDR2 SNEGSKA (reference sequence). The CDR3 bases are TGCAGTGCCAGGACTAGCGGAAGAGATACGCAGTATTTT. This gives the protein CSARTSGRDTQYF.

A few counts support this clonotype. The V gene is TRBV14, the J gene TRBJ1-1; 9 bases agree with TRBD1. The CDR3 consists of 13 residues. Per the germline V gene, CDR1 is SGHDN and CDR2 is FVKESK. J was trimmed by 2 bases and V by 8 bases; bases with no gene match: 3. The CDR3 coding sequence is TGTGCCAGCCGGGACAGGGTTAACACTGAAGCTTTCTTT. Protein sequence: CASRDRVNTEAFF.

This chain uses TRBV7-2 with TRBJ1-3; D call uncertain. There are 16 residues in the CDR3. V lost 6 bases and J 2 bases, leaving 17 bases between the germline ends. The germline V gene encodes CDR1 SGHTA and CDR2 FQGNSA. The CDR3 DNA follows: TGTGCCAGCAGTCGAGAGCCCAATCTGCCTGGAAACACCATATATTTT. This codes for CASSREPNLPGNTIYF.

This clonotype appeared a few times. V gene TRBV6-1 combines with J gene TRBJ2-2; the match to TRBD2 covers 14 bases. The trim removed 8 bases at V and 5 bases at J, leaving 4 bases unmatched. The CDR3 has 15 amino acids. From germline, CDR1 is MNHNS and CDR2 SASEGT. CDR3 coding DNA: TGTGCCAGCGGGAGACTAGCGGGAGGGACCGGGGAGCTGTTTTTT. Protein product: CASGRLAGGTGELFF.

The chain combines TRBV2 with TRBJ1-5, with TRBD1 matching over 8 bases. Germline lookup yields CDR1 SNHLY and CDR2 FYNNEI. V gave up 5 bases and J gave up 4 bases; unmatched junction bases: 4. The CDR3 length is 14 residues. CDR3 sequence: CASSNGQGNQPQHF. The CDR3 nucleotides are TGTGCCAGCAGTAATGGACAGGGTAATCAGCCCCAGCATTTT.

This clonotype has only a few counts. The rearrangement uses TRBV5-1 and TRBJ2-3; 7 bases agree with TRBD2. V lost 1 base, J lost 2 bases, and 4 bases stayed unmatched. Germline V gives CDR1 SGHRS, CDR2 YFSETQ. This CDR3 has 15 residues. CDR3 in amino acids: CASSLQLAATDTQYF. As DNA, the CDR3 is TGCGCCAGCAGCTTGCAGCTAGCGGCCACAGATACGCAGTATTTT.

The V call is TRBV7-9, the J call TRBJ2-2; D is unclear. Looked up from germline, CDR1 is SEHNR and CDR2 is FQNEAQ (reference sequence). V shed 2 bases and J shed 5 bases, with 6 bases lying between them. This CDR3 region has 13 residues. The CDR3 sequence: CASSLLVTGELFF. CDR3 sequence (DNA): TGTGCCAGCAGCTTACTAGTAACCGGGGAGCTGTTTTTT.

The rearrangement links TRBV19 to TRBJ1-5; D is unresolved. V lost 3 bases to trimming and J lost 2 bases, with 8 bases between them. Germline lookup yields CDR1 LNHDA and CDR2 SQIVND (reference sequence). This CDR3 comprises 14 residues. The CDR3 DNA reads TGTGCCAGTAGTATCGATAGCGGCAATCAGCCCCAGCATTTT. Translated: CASSIDSGNQPQHF.

This clonotype occurred a few times. The rearrangement links TRBV7-2 to TRBJ2-1; D perhaps matches TRBD1 (6 bases). Germline CDR1 and CDR2: SGHTA and FQGNSA. Trimming stripped 6 bases from V and 7 bases from J, with 13 bases between. This CDR3 contains 13 residues. The CDR3 DNA reads as TGTGCCAGCAGACTGGGGGCTCTGAATGAGCAGTTCTTC. Protein: CASRLGALNEQFF.

The chain links TRBV7-3 to TRBJ2-1, with a possible D match to TRBD2 (6 bases). CDR3 size: 16 residues. The germline V gene encodes CDR1 SGHTA and CDR2 FQGTGA. V lost 5 bases, J lost 5 bases, and 19 bases lay in between. DNA of the CDR3: TGTGCCAGCAGCGCCCCAGGACTATACCTCAACAATGAGCAGTTCTTC. It encodes CASSAPGLYLNNEQFF.

The chain employs TRBV6-2 or TRBV6-3 and TRBJ1-6; D is ambiguous. The V gene's germline CDR1 is MNHEY and CDR2 SVGEGT. This CDR3 has 15 amino acids. V shed 4 bases and J shed 9 bases, with 16 bases lying between them. CDR3 loop: CASSSPIGNGSPLHF. The DNA for the CDR3 is TGTGCCAGCAGTTCCCCTATAGGGAACGGTTCACCCCTCCACTTT.

The genes are TRBV12-3 or TRBV12-4 and TRBJ1-1; D gene ambiguous. The germline V and J ends were trimmed by 6 bases and 3 bases, with 8 bases remaining between them. The CDR3 extends over 12 amino acids. The CDR3, as DNA: TGTGCCAGCAGACAGATATACACTGAAGCTTTCTTT. Protein sequence: CASRQIYTEAFF.

This rearrangement joins TRBV6-2 or TRBV6-3 to TRBJ1-5; D is unclear. CDR1 MNHEY and CDR2 SVGEGT come from the germline V gene. The CDR3 has 12 residues. The V end was cut by 7 bases, the J end by 3 bases, with 7 bases between. This CDR3 is CASTNPNQPQHF. As DNA, the CDR3 is TGTGCCAGCACCAACCCCAATCAGCCCCAGCATTTT.

The chain has TRBV5-1 and TRBJ1-1; D gene uncertain. Deletions cut 4 bases from V and 1 base from J, with 17 bases between. There are 16 residues in the CDR3. Germline values: CDR1 SGHRS, CDR2 YFSETQ. The CDR3 DNA sequence: TGCGCCAGCAGCCCATGGTCGCCCCGGGAGAACACTGAAGCTTTCTTT. Translated: CASSPWSPRENTEAFF.

A few counts support this clonotype. J is TRBJ1-2 and V is TRBV7-2; D possibly corresponds to TRBD1 (5 bases). Deletions cut 5 bases from V and 8 bases from J, with 18 bases between. The CDR3 length is 14 residues. Germline V gene lookup returns CDR1 SGHTA and CDR2 FQGNSA. Written as DNA, the CDR3 is TGTGCCAGCAGCCTCGGTGGGGGGGAGAAGGGCTACACCTTC. The encoded protein is CASSLGGGEKGYTF. The full variable domain, in which reference TRBV7-2 and TRBJ1-2 provide the parts outside the CDR3, is GAGVSQSPSNKVTEKGKDVELRCDPISGHTALYWYRQSLGQGLEFLIYFQGNSAPDKSGLPSDRFSAERTGGSVSTLTIQRTQQEDSAVYLCASSLGGGEKGYTFGSGTRLTVV.

This clonotype was recorded a few times. The genes are TRBV7-8 and TRBJ1-6, with 8 positions matching TRBD1. V shed 3 bases and J 7 bases; nucleotides not matched to a gene: 5. Germline V CDR1 and CDR2: SGHVS, FQNEAQ. The CDR3 spans 15 residues. The CDR3 spells CASSFRQGLNSPLHF. The DNA for the CDR3 is TGTGCCAGCAGCTTCCGACAGGGGCTAAATTCACCCCTCCACTTT.

CDR3 in DNA: TGTGCCAGCAGCTTCATGGGCTGGGAGACCCAGTACTTC. Protein: CASSFMGWETQYF. The chain links TRBV7-9 to TRBJ2-5; D uncertain. Germline CDR1 is SEHNR and CDR2 is FQNEAQ (reference sequence). This CDR3 is built from 13 residues. Trimming stripped 3 bases from V and 5 bases from J, with 10 bases between. The full variable domain, rest sourced from reference TRBV7-9 and TRBJ2-5, is DTGVSQNPRHKITKRGQNVTFRCDPISEHNRLYWYRQTLGQGPEFLTYFQNEAQLEKSRLLSDRFSAERPKGSFSTLEIQRTEQGDSAMYLCASSFMGWETQYFGPGTRLLVL.

The chain is built from TRBV20-1 and TRBJ2-7; D remains ambiguous. With 2 bases removed from V and 3 bases from J, the gap between germline ends came to 14 bases. This CDR3 has 14 amino acids. CDR1 and CDR2 (germline): DFQATT, SNEGSKA (reference sequence). The CDR3: CSARSPPRFYEQYF. Written as DNA, the CDR3 is TGCAGTGCTAGATCACCCCCCAGATTCTACGAGCAGTACTTC.

The chain has TRBV5-4 and TRBJ1-1; TRBD1 matches at 8 bases. V was pared by 2 bases and J by 4 bases, with 4 bases of the junction left unmatched. Germline CDR1 SGHNT, CDR2 YYREEE (reference sequence). This CDR3 is built from 14 residues. The DNA for the CDR3 is TGTGCCAGCAGCTTAACAGGGGGGAGCACTGAAGCTTTCTTT. It yields the protein CASSLTGGSTEAFF.

This clonotype was seen a handful of times. The genes are TRBV25-1 and TRBJ1-2, with unresolved D. V was trimmed by 4 bases and J by 8 bases, leaving 11 bases between them. Germline V lookup: CDR1 MGHDK, CDR2 SYGVNS. CDR3 size: 12 residues. The CDR3 DNA reads TGTGCCAGCAGTGGAGACAAAGAAGGCTACACCTTC. As protein: CASSGDKEGYTF.